The 16 T cell receptor beta chains given below trace back to one sample, sequenced in a study of CD8+ T cells in alopecia areata. As the sequencing template, cDNA was produced by extracting RNA and reverse transcribing it. Sequencing used immunoSEQ multiplex PCR; TCRdb keeps in-frame clones, though not all of them. The data show 30,000 to 40,000 clones, more than 50% seen once. CD4+ cells from roughly five patients were sorted into CD25+CD127- cells. Sequencing was carried out using CD4+ Tregs sorted from blood. The receptor source for this set is a human donor with alopecia areata.

V is TRBV2 and J is TRBJ1-2; 12 bases line up with TRBD1. Germline values: CDR1 SNHLY, CDR2 FYNNEI. This CDR3 has 16 amino acids. After removal of 5 bases from V and 8 bases from J, the junction contained 12 bases not matched to a gene. CDR3 sequence: CASSFPGQGALSGYTF. CDR3 in DNA: TGTGCCAGCAGTTTCCCGGGACAGGGGGCTCTGAGCGGCTACACCTTC.

J is TRBJ2-3 and V is TRBV10-3, with D tentatively TRBD1 (5 bases). This CDR3 has 14 amino acids. The V gene lost 0 bases and the J gene lost 3 bases, with 7 bases spanning the gap. Germline V CDR1 and CDR2: ENHRY, SYGVKD. CDR3 nucleotides: TGTGCCATCAGTGAGTCTGCAGGGACAGATACGCAGTATTTT. Amino acid sequence: CAISESAGTDTQYF.

The chain employs TRBV2 and TRBJ2-7; D possibly corresponds to TRBD1 (5 bases). CDR3 length: 14 amino acids. Germline assignment: CDR1 SNHLY and CDR2 FYNNEI. V was pared by 5 bases and J by 2 bases, with 13 bases between. The CDR3 sequence: CASSLQDGPYEQYF. The CDR3 nucleotides are TGTGCCAGCAGTTTACAGGATGGGCCCTACGAGCAGTACTTC. The variable domain in full, completed from reference TRBV2 and TRBJ2-7, reads EPEVTQTPSHQVTQMGQEVILRCVPISNHLYFYWYRQILGQKVEFLVSFYNNEISEKSEIFDDQFSVERPDGSNFTLKIRSTKLEDSAMYFCASSLQDGPYEQYFGPGTRLTVT.

This clone was observed once. The genes are TRBV19 and TRBJ2-7; D uncertain. This CDR3 region has 12 residues. Trimming removed 5 bases at V and 3 bases at J, with 8 bases between. The germline V gene has CDR1 LNHDA and CDR2 SQIVND (reference sequence). Written as DNA, the CDR3 is TGTGCCAGTAGTTCCGCGAACTACGAGCAGTACTTC. Its translation: CASSSANYEQYF.

DNA for the CDR3: TGTGCCAGCAGCCAGACAGGGCTGAACACTGAAGCTTTCTTT. This sequence encodes CASSQTGLNTEAFF. The J gene is TRBJ1-1, the V gene TRBV7-9; TRBD1 matches 7 bases. There are 14 residues in the CDR3. The junction had 3 bases not matched to a gene; V was cut back by 5 bases and J by 0 bases. Germline CDR1 reads SEHNR; CDR2 reads FQNEAQ (reference sequence).

The J gene is TRBJ1-1, the V gene TRBV18; D gene unclear. This CDR3 spans 13 amino acids. V was shortened by 6 bases and J by 0 bases, with 8 bases between the two germline ends. CDR1 is KGHSH and CDR2 is LQKENI in the germline V gene. Written as DNA, the CDR3 is TGTGCCAGCTCCGTAGAACTGAACACTGAAGCTTTCTTT. Translating gives CASSVELNTEAFF.

V is TRBV4-1 and J is TRBJ1-1, with D possibly matching TRBD1 (5 bases). The germline gives CDR1 MGHRA, CDR2 YSYEKL. The V gene lost 1 base and the J gene lost 1 base, with 13 bases spanning the gap. The CDR3 contains 16 residues. The CDR3 nucleotides read TGCGCCAGCAGCCAAGGACAGCGTCTAGGGAACACTGAAGCTTTCTTT. Its protein product is CASSQGQRLGNTEAFF.

The chain combines TRBV4-3 with TRBJ2-3; a weak D match, TRBD2 (6 bases). Trimming removed 3 bases from V and 6 bases from J, with 16 bases in between. This CDR3 contains 15 residues. Per germline, CDR1 LGHNA and CDR2 YSLEER. Here the CDR3 DNA reads TGCGCCAGCAGCCAGCGACTAGGTTCGTTCGATACGCAGTATTTT. Encoded protein: CASSQRLGSFDTQYF.

This clone was seen a few times. The chain is built from TRBV5-4 and TRBJ2-2; 12 bases fit TRBD2. This CDR3 has 17 amino acids. From germline, CDR1 is SGHNT and CDR2 YYREEE (reference sequence). Losses at the gene ends were 1 base for V and 7 bases for J; bases not matched to a gene: 8. The CDR3 sequence: CASSLMLAGGPGGELFF. The CDR3 coding sequence is TGTGCCAGCAGCTTGATGCTAGCGGGAGGGCCGGGCGGGGAGCTGTTTTTT.

This clone was recorded a few times. The rearrangement joins TRBV15 to TRBJ2-7, with D tentatively TRBD1 (5 bases). The V end lost 3 bases, the J end lost 1 base, and 13 bases lay between the germline ends. The CDR3 is 15 residues long. Germline V gene sequence: CDR1 LNHNV, CDR2 YYDKDF (reference sequence). The DNA of the CDR3 is TGTGCCACCAGCAGTAAACCGACAGTTTCCTACGAGCAGTACTTC. It yields the protein CATSSKPTVSYEQYF.

The gene calls are TRBV5-1 and TRBJ2-3; D is unresolved. CDR1 is SGHRS, CDR2 YFSETQ, per germline. Trimming removed 0 bases from V and 1 base from J, with 9 bases in between. The CDR3 totals 15 residues. The CDR3 reads CASSLGGWRTDTQYF. In DNA form, the CDR3 reads TGCGCCAGCAGCTTGGGGGGTTGGCGCACAGATACGCAGTATTTT.

This clone was seen a handful of times. For the CDR3, the DNA is TGTGCCAGCAGCTTAAAAGGGGAGTCTTATGGCTACACCTTC. Protein sequence: CASSLKGESYGYTF. The gene calls are TRBV7-2 and TRBJ1-2, with TRBD1 as a possible D gene (5 bases). The V and J ends lost 2 bases and 5 bases respectively, with 12 bases between them. Germline V lookup: CDR1 SGHTA, CDR2 FQGNSA. The CDR3 is 14 residues long.

The V and J genes are TRBV28 and TRBJ2-7; D not resolved. The CDR3 totals 12 residues. CDR1 and CDR2 from the germline V gene are MDHEN and SYDVKM. V was trimmed by 1 base and J by 4 bases, leaving 5 bases between them. CDR3 nucleotide sequence: TGTGCCAGCAGTTTATCCCCGTACGAGCAGTACTTC. This translates into CASSLSPYEQYF.

V is TRBV7-2 and J is TRBJ2-5; maybe TRBD1 (6 bases). V was pared by 1 base and J by 6 bases, with 18 bases between. This CDR3 region has 16 residues. CDR1 and CDR2 (germline): SGHTA, FQGNSA. The CDR3 reads CASSLVLGAGKKTQYF. The CDR3 coding sequence is TGTGCCAGCAGCTTAGTCCTGGGGGCCGGCAAGAAGACCCAGTACTTC.

With respect to this clone: One end of the junction does not line up with germline, which may come from a read error. The chain couples TRBV2 to TRBJ2-5; TRBD2 matches at 10 bases. The CDR3 runs to 13 residues. Germline CDR1 is SNHLY and CDR2 is FYNNEI. DNA of the CDR3: TGTGCCAGCAGGAGATCACTAGCGGGGACGGGGAACTTC. Translating gives CASRRSLAGTGNF.

There are a few counts of this clone. This sequence joins TRBV11-2 and TRBJ2-3; the match to TRBD1 covers 9 bases. Germline CDR1 is SGHAT and CDR2 is FQNNGV. The junction had 7 bases not matched to a gene; V was cut back by 1 base and J by 8 bases. The CDR3 is 15 residues long. Written as DNA, the CDR3 is TGTGCCAGCAGCTTAGCCCTGGGACAGGGAGGTACGCAGTATTTT. Translated, it gives CASSLALGQGGTQYF.